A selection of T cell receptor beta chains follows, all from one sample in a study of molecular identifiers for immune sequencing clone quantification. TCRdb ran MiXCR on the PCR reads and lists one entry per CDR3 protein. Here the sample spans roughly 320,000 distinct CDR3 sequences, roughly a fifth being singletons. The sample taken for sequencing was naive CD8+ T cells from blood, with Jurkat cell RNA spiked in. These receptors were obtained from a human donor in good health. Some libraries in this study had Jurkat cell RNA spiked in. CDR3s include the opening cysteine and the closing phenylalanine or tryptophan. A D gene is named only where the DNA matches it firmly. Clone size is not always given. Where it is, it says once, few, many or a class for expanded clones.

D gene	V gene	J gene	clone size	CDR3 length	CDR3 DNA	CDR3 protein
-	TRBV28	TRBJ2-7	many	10	TGTGCCAGCAGTTTCCACGAGCAGTACTTC	CASSFHEQYF
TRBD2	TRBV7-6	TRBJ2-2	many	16	TGTGCCAGCAGCCCCACTAGCGGGAGGGCCCCCGGGGAGCTGTTTTTT	CASSPTSGRAPGELFF
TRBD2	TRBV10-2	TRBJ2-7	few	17	TGCGCCAGCAGTGGAGGACTAGCGGTCCAAAGCTCCTACGAGCAGTACTTC	CASSGGLAVQSSYEQYF
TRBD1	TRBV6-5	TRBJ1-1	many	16	TGTGCCAGCCGACCGGGACAGTGGAGTATGAACACTGAAGCTTTCTTT	CASRPGQWSMNTEAFF
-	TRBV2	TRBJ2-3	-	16	TGTGCCAGCAGTGGCCTTGGGGTCACTAGCACAGATACGCAGTATTTT	CASSGLGVTSTDTQYF
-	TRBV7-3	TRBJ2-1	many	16	TGTGCCAGCAGCTCTGGACTAACCAGCTCCTACAATGAGCAGTTCTTC	CASSSGLTSSYNEQFF
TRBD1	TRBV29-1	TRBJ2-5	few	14	TGCAGCGTGACCTTCAGGGGGCGCGGGGAGACCCAGTACTTC	CSVTFRGRGETQYF
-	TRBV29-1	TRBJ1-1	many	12	TGCAGCGGAGGGGCTTTGAACACTGAAGCTTTCTTT	CSGGALNTEAFF
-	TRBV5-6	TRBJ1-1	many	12	TGTGCCAGCAGCTCATTCAACACTGAAGCTTTCTTT	CASSSFNTEAFF
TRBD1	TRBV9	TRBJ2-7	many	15	TGTGCCAGCAGCGTAGAGGAGACAGGGGGAGGCGAGCAGTACTTC	CASSVEETGGGEQYF
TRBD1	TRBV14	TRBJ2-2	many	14	TGTGCCACCGCGACAGGGGAGTACACCGGGGAGCTGTTTTTT	CATATGEYTGELFF
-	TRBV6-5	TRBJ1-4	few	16	TGTGCCAGCAGTTACTCTCCAGGGTCAACTAATGAAAAACTGTTTTTT	CASSYSPGSTNEKLFF
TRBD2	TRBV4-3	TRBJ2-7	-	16	TGCGCCAGCAGCCCTGGCGTAGCTAGCGGGACCTACGAGCAGTACTTC	CASSPGVASGTYEQYF
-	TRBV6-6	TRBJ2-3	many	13	TGTGCCAGCAGTTACAGGAGCACAGATACGCAGTATTTT	CASSYRSTDTQYF
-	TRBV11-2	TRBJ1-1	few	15	TGTGCCAGCAGCTTATTATTAGGGCCGAACACTGAAGCTTTCTTT	CASSLLLGPNTEAFF
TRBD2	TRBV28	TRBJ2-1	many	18	TGTGCCAGCAGGCGACAGGGACTAGCGGGACCTAGTTACAATGAGCAGTTCTTC	CASRRQGLAGPSYNEQFF
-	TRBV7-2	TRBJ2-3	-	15	TGTGCCAGCAGCTTAGACCTCGTTGGCACAGATACGCAGTATTTT	CASSLDLVGTDTQYF
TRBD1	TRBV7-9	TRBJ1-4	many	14	TGTGCCAGCAGCTTATTTACAGGGGATGAAAAACTGTTTTTT	CASSLFTGDEKLFF
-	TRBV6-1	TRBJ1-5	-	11	TGTGCCAGCAGGGGCAATCAGCCCCAGCATTTT	CASRGNQPQHF
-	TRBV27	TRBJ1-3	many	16	TGTGCCAGCAGTTTAAGGGGACCTTCCCCTGGAAACACCATATATTTT	CASSLRGPSPGNTIYF
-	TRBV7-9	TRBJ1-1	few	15	TGTGCCAGCAGCTCGAGGGACGTTATGAACACTGAAGCTTTCTTT	CASSSRDVMNTEAFF
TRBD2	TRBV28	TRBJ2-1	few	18	TGTGCCAGCAGTTTAGACCTAGCGGGCAGCGGCTCCTACAATGAGCAGTTCTTC	CASSLDLAGSGSYNEQFF
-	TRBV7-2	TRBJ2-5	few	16	TGTGCCAGCAGCTTAGTATGGGGGCCGGCGGGGGAGACCCAGTACTTC	CASSLVWGPAGETQYF
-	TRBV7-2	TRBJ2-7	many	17	TGTGCCAGCAGCTTAGGGGAGTCTAGCCTCTACTCCTACGAGCAGTACTTC	CASSLGESSLYSYEQYF
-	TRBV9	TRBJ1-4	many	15	TGTGCCAGCAGCGTGGCCGGGACTTCTAATGAAAAACTGTTTTTT	CASSVAGTSNEKLFF
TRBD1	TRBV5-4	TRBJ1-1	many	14	TGTGCCAGCAGCTTGGAACAGGGGATGGGTGAAGCTTTCTTT	CASSLEQGMGEAFF
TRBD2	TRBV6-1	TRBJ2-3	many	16	TGTGCCAGCCGATTGGGACTAGCGGCTAGCACAGATACGCAGTATTTT	CASRLGLAASTDTQYF
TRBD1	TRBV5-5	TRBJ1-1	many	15	TGTGCCAGCAGCTTGGTGGGACAGGTGAACACTGAAGCTTTCTTT	CASSLVGQVNTEAFF
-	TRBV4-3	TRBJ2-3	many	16	TGCGCCAGCAGCCAAGGTCGCGGGAAGGGGGCAGATACGCAGTATTTT	CASSQGRGKGADTQYF
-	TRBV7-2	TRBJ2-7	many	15	TGTGCCAGCAGCTCAGGCGTGGGGGGTTCCTACGAGCAGTACTTC	CASSSGVGGSYEQYF
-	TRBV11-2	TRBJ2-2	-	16	TGTGCCAGCAGCTTTTTTCGGGACATGCAGACCGGGGAGCTGTTTTTT	CASSFFRDMQTGELFF
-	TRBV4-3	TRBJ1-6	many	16	TGCGCCAGCAGCCCCTACTACGGACAGACCAATTCACCCCTCCACTTT	CASSPYYGQTNSPLHF
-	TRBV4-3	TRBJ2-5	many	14	TGCGCCAGCAGCCAAGGCTGGGGCCAAGAGACCCAGTACTTC	CASSQGWGQETQYF
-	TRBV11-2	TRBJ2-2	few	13	TGTGCCAGCGTGAAAGAGTCTACCGGGGAGCTGTCTTTT	CASVKESTGELSF
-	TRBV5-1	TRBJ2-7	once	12	TGCGCCAGCGGCGCAGGGGTCTACGAGCAGTACTTC	CASGAGVYEQYF
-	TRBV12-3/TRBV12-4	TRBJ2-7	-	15	TGTGCCAGCACCATAGGGACGGGTCCGTCCAACGAGCAGTACTTC	CASTIGTGPSNEQYF
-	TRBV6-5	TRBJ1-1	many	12	TGTGCCAGCAGGACTGACTGGGGTGAAGCTTTCTTT	CASRTDWGEAFF
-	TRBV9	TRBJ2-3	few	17	TGTGCCAGCAGCGTAGAAGGAGGGCACGGGGGCACAGATACGCAGTATTTT	CASSVEGGHGGTDTQYF
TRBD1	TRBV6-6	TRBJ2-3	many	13	TGTGCCAGCAGGAGGGACAGGGGGGATACGCAGTATTTT	CASRRDRGDTQYF
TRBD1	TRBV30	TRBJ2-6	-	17	TGTGCCTGGAGTGTAACCGGACAGGGGGCTGGGGCCAACGTCCTGACTTTC	CAWSVTGQGAGANVLTF
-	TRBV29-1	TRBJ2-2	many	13	TGCAGCGTTGTTAAGACAGCCGACGGGGAGCTGTTTTTT	CSVVKTADGELFF
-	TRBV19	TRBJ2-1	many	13	TGTGCCAGTAGTATAGACAGCTACAATGAGCAGTTCTTC	CASSIDSYNEQFF
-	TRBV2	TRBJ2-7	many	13	TGTGCCAGCAGGGGGACTGGCACCTACGAGCAGTACTTC	CASRGTGTYEQYF
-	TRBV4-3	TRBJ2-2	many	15	TGCGCCAGCAGCCTCGGGCCAGGGATGGCCGGGGAGCTGTTTTTT	CASSLGPGMAGELFF
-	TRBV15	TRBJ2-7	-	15	TGTGCCACCAGCAGAGATCTAACAAGCGCCTACGAGCAGTACTTC	CATSRDLTSAYEQYF
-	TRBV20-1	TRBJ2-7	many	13	TGCAGTGCTAGAGTCGGCAGGGAGTACGAGCAGTACTTC	CSARVGREYEQYF
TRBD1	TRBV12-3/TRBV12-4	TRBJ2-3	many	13	TGTGCCAGCAGTAGGACAGGTTCAGATACGCAGTATTTT	CASSRTGSDTQYF
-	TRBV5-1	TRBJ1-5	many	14	TGCGCCAGCAGCGCCGGGACGGATCAACAGCCCCAGCATTTT	CASSAGTDQQPQHF
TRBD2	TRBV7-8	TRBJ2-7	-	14	TGTGCCAGCAGCTTAGCTCCGGGGGGGCGCGAGCAGTACTTC	CASSLAPGGREQYF
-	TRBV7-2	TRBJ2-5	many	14	TGTGCCAGCAGCTCGGACCTATATCAAGAGACCCAGTACTTC	CASSSDLYQETQYF
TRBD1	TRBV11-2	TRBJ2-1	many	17	TGTGCCAGCAGCCCTACATTTGGGGACAGGAATTACAATGAGCAGTTCTTC	CASSPTFGDRNYNEQFF
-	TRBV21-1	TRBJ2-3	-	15	TGTGCCAGCAGCAAAGTCCAAGGCCCTCTAGACACGCAGTATTTT	CASSKVQGPLDTQYF